Below, one T cell receptor (beta chain) is given with its context. The antigen is unknown. The data were obtained in a study of spatial heterogeneity in lung cancer. For the study at large: Averaged across combinations, each unique TCR and UMI pairing appeared more than ten times in raw reads, which were uncorrected. General observations from the study: Blood carried ubiquitous expanded tumor TCRs more at resection than follow-up.

MiXCR, applied by TCRdb to the 5' RACE reads, yields one record per CDR3 protein. The profile shows about 94,000 distinct CDR3 sequences, approximately 19% of them singletons. The CDR3 has 12 residues. Per the germline V gene, CDR1 is GTSNPN and CDR2 is SVGIG (reference sequence). Trimming took 0 bases from V and 7 from J, leaving 9 bases between them. Time point reported: blood at routine non-recurrence follow-up after resection. Extraction of whole RNA from tumor, nontumor lung or frozen PBMC preceded unsorted sequencing. This sequence joins TRBV30 and TRBJ2-5; D not resolved. The source is a male donor with early-stage non-small cell lung cancer. The sample in question was PBMCs, obtained at follow-up. This CDR3 is CAWSVQATTQYF. CDR3 nucleotides: TGTGCCTGGAGTGTCCAGGCCACGACCCAGTACTTC.